The rows below give T cell receptor beta chains drawn from one sample of a study of Tregs in tolerant kidney transplant recipients. Data came from immunoSEQ multiplex PCR; TCRdb stores just in-frame clones and leaves some out. The data hold about 20,000 clones, with around 71% observed a single time. The antigens these receptors bind are not known. The sequenced sample was Tregs from blood cultured with allogeneic cells. The receptor set was obtained from a human donor in good health. Both conserved end residues are part of each CDR3. The order of the fields is V gene, D gene, J gene, clone size, CDR3 protein, CDR3 DNA. D genes are given only for firm matches. Size values are once, few and many counts, or a class for expanded clones, and some rows have none.

TRBV6-6	TRBD2	TRBJ2-7	-	CASRGSGSTGYEQYF	TGTGCCAGCAGGGGTAGCGGGAGCACCGGCTACGAGCAGTACTTC
TRBV2	TRBD1	TRBJ2-7	-	CASSSGQGPYEQYF	TGTGCCAGCAGTTCGGGACAGGGACCCTACGAGCAGTATTTC
TRBV10-3	TRBD1	TRBJ2-7	-	CAISANTRDRGTYEQYF	TGTGCCATCAGTGCGAATACCCGGGACAGGGGAACCTACGAGCAGTACTTC
TRBV27	-	TRBJ2-1	-	CASSWANAYNEQFF	TGTGCCAGCAGTTGGGCAAATGCTTACAATGAGCAGTTCTTC
TRBV5-6	-	TRBJ2-7	-	CASSSGYEQYF	TGTGCCAGCAGCTCGGGCTACGAGCAGTACTTC
TRBV29-1	-	TRBJ2-1	-	CSVRLINEQFF	TGCAGCGTTCGTCTAATTAATGAGCAGTTCTTC
TRBV29-1	-	TRBJ2-1	-	CSVGGGKGYNEQFF	TGCAGCGTTGGGGGCGGGAAAGGCTACAATGAGCAGTTCTTC
TRBV25-1	-	TRBJ2-2	-	CASSFLTGSNTGELFF	TGTGCCAGCAGTTTCCTAACAGGGTCGAACACCGGGGAGCTGTTTTTT
TRBV2	-	TRBJ2-7	-	CASGAGQPPYEQYF	TGTGCCAGCGGAGCGGGACAGCCCCCCTACGAGCAGTACTTC
TRBV7-3	-	TRBJ2-3	-	CASSLGGRSDTQYF	TGTGCCAGCAGCTTAGGGGGGCGGTCAGATACGCAGTATTTT
TRBV7-8	-	TRBJ2-5	-	CASSFSQKTQYF	TGTGCCAGCAGCTTTAGTCAAAAGACCCAGTACTTC
TRBV18	-	TRBJ2-7	-	CASSLQAIYEQYF	TGTGCCAGCTCACTGCAGGCTATCTACGAGCAGTACTTC
TRBV5-4	-	TRBJ2-2	few	CASSRPEGTGELFF	TGTGCCAGCAGCCGACCCGAAGGCACCGGGGAGCTGTTTTTT
TRBV30	-	TRBJ1-6	-	CAWSGTVNSPLHF	TGTGCCTGGAGTGGGACAGTGAATTCACCCCTCCACTTT
TRBV11-3	-	TRBJ2-1	-	CASSSGTVGNEQFF	TGTGCCAGCAGCTCCGGGACTGTCGGAAATGAGCAGTTCTTC
TRBV7-8	TRBD1	TRBJ1-4	-	CASSLGSRGIFEKLFF	TGTGCCAGCAGCTTAGGAAGCAGGGGGATTTTTGAAAAACTGTTTTTT
TRBV11-1	TRBD1	TRBJ1-6	-	CASSWTGGVHSPLHF	TGTGCCAGCAGCTGGACAGGGGGTGTGCATTCACCCCTCCACTTT
TRBV6-6	TRBD1	TRBJ2-7	few	CASSTGTAFREQYF	TGTGCCAGCAGTACCGGGACAGCTTTTCGCGAGCAGTACTTC
TRBV27	-	TRBJ1-5	-	CASRPQVYQPQHF	TGTGCCAGCAGACCCCAGGTTTATCAGCCCCAGCATTTT
TRBV6-1	TRBD1	TRBJ1-2	-	CASSKTGGGYGYTF	TGTGCCAGCAGTAAAACAGGGGGCGGCTATGGCTACACCTTC
TRBV5-1	-	TRBJ2-4	-	CASSFSEGIQYF	TGCGCCAGCAGCTTTAGCGAGGGCATTCAGTACTTC
TRBV5-6	-	TRBJ1-5	-	CASSLRGLPQHF	TGTGCCAGCAGTCTGCGGGGATTACCCCAGCATTTT
TRBV5-1	-	TRBJ1-3	medium-sized	CASSLAGLENTIYF	TGCGCCAGCAGCTTGGCGGGGCTGGAAAACACCATATATTTT
TRBV9	-	TRBJ2-7	few	CASSDSAAGWGQQYF	TGTGCCAGCAGCGACTCGGCCGCCGGGTGGGGCCAGCAGTACTTC
TRBV29-1	TRBD1	TRBJ2-5	-	CSVEDHRGRETQYF	TGCAGCGTTGAAGATCACAGGGGGCGAGAGACCCAGTACTTC
TRBV5-1	-	TRBJ1-1	few	CASSWEPQTVAFF	TGCGCCAGCAGCTGGGAACCTCAGACAGTAGCTTTCTTT
TRBV18	-	TRBJ1-2	-	CASSATGSSGYTF	TGTGCCAGCTCAGCGACAGGAAGTTCTGGCTACACCTTC
TRBV5-1	-	TRBJ2-7	few	CASSEAGLPYEQYF	TGCGCCAGCAGTGAGGCGGGGCTCCCCTACGAGCAGTACTTC
TRBV11-2	TRBD2	TRBJ2-3	-	CASSSLAGGTDTQYF	TGTGCCAGCAGCTCTTTAGCGGGGGGGACAGATACGCAGTATTTT
TRBV7-2	-	TRBJ2-3	-	CASSLPAGVIDTDTQYF	TGTGCCAGCAGTCTCCCCGCCGGGGTTATAGACACAGATACGCAGTATTTT
TRBV18	-	TRBJ2-3	once	CASSPRGGLGSADTQYF	TGTGCCAGCTCACCCAGGGGAGGACTTGGGTCGGCAGATACGCAGTATTTT
TRBV18	-	TRBJ2-1	-	CASSPAGHEQFF	TGTGCCAGCTCACCCGCGGGACATGAGCAGTTCTTC
TRBV5-4	TRBD1	TRBJ2-1	-	CASSPRTGNPYNEQFF	TGTGCCAGCAGCCCCCGGACAGGGAACCCCTACAATGAGCAGTTCTTC
TRBV10-3	-	TRBJ2-7	once	CAISESVRIRSYEQYF	TGTGCCATCAGTGAGTCTGTCAGGATCCGCTCCTACGAGCAGTACTTC
TRBV6-9	-	TRBJ1-6	-	CASSKGTVYNSPLHF	TGTGCCAGCAGTAAAGGCACGGTTTATAATTCACCCCTCCACTTT
TRBV5-1	-	TRBJ1-1	-	CASTALDRNTEAFF	TGCGCCAGCACCGCCCTGGACAGGAACACTGAAGCTTTCTTT
TRBV5-1	TRBD1	TRBJ2-1	once	CASSWGQGSYNEQFF	TGCGCCAGCAGCTGGGGACAGGGCTCCTACAATGAGCAGTTCTTC
TRBV11-2	-	TRBJ1-1	once	CASSRHSGNTEAFF	TGTGCCAGCAGCCGTCATAGCGGGAACACTGAAGCTTTCTTT
TRBV25-1	-	TRBJ1-2	few	CASRNFYGYTF	TGTGCCAGCAGGAATTTCTATGGCTACACCTTC
TRBV6-5	-	TRBJ1-5	-	CASRRDTNQPQHF	TGTGCCAGCCGACGGGACACCAATCAGCCCCAGCATTTT
TRBV25-1	TRBD2	TRBJ2-5	once	CASPYSGTSGRWEETQYF	TGTGCCAGCCCATATTCCGGGACTAGCGGGAGATGGGAAGAGACCCAGTACTTC
TRBV6-1	-	TRBJ2-7	-	CASNTGSSYEQYF	TGTGCCAGCAACACAGGGAGTTCCTACGAGCAGTACTTC
TRBV5-6	-	TRBJ1-1	-	CASSLTSEAFF	TGTGCCAGCAGCTTGACATCTGAAGCTTTCTTT
TRBV20-1	-	TRBJ1-2	-	CSARWSRGYTF	TGCAGTGCTAGATGGTCGAGGGGCTACACCTTC
TRBV5-1	-	TRBJ1-1	-	CASSQAVGQINTEAFF	TGCGCCAGCAGCCAAGCAGTTGGACAGATAAACACTGAAGCTTTCTTT
TRBV29-1	TRBD1	TRBJ1-5	-	CSVVETGAKSQPQHF	TGCAGCGTTGTTGAGACAGGGGCGAAGAGTCAGCCCCAGCATTTT
TRBV10-2	-	TRBJ1-1	-	CASSGEGVRKAFF	TGCGCCAGCAGCGGGGAGGGAGTGAGGAAAGCTTTCTTT
TRBV2	-	TRBJ1-1	-	CASSRRTVNTEAFF	TGTGCCAGCAGCCGAAGGACTGTGAACACTGAAGCTTTCTTT
TRBV10-3	-	TRBJ2-1	-	CAINSGGAYNEQFF	TGTGCCATCAACTCCGGGGGTGCTTACAATGAGCAGTTCTTC
TRBV10-3	-	TRBJ2-7	few	CAISYGRATYEQYF	TGTGCCATCAGTTACGGCAGGGCTACCTACGAGCAGTACTTC
TRBV5-1	-	TRBJ1-3	-	CASTRGSGNTIYF	TGCGCCAGCACGAGGGGGAGCGGAAACACCATATATTTT
TRBV20-1	-	TRBJ2-3	-	CTTGRTDTQYF	TGCACGACAGGGAGGACAGATACGCAGTATTTT